Detailed here is one T cell receptor beta chain. Its matching antigen is unknown. PCR primers comprised 60 Vbeta and 13 Jbeta primers. Sequencing used immunoSEQ multiplex PCR; TCRdb keeps in-frame clones, though not all of them. The table includes approximately 110,000 clones, 74% detected once. CDR3 length: 10 residues. Germline V gene data show CDR1 as DFQATT and CDR2 as SNEGSKA (reference sequence). The data were obtained in a study of cytomegalovirus exposure and HLA in healthy donors. Study as a whole: Sequencing of roughly 180 million T cells in an earlier analysis found around 120 million unique TCR beta sequences.

Study results and caveats: A later analysis found common viral pathogens apparently linked to several of the most significant clusters. Among immune exposure information, only CMV serostatus was available. In a later analysis, at a false discovery rate of 0.05, roughly 17,000 TCR beta sequences matched HLA alleles.

What was sequenced was PBMCs. The receptor was derived from a woman in her forties or fifties in good health and CMV-seropositive. V is TRBV20-1 and J is TRBJ2-1, with D possibly TRBD1 on 5 matching bases. The CDR3 DNA reads TGCAGCGCAGTTGGGGCCGTCCCGTTCTTC. It codes for CSAVGAVPFF.